This TCR beta chain was documented in a study of T cell responses to AZD1222 COVID-19 vaccine. Sequencing used immunoSEQ multiplex PCR; TCRdb keeps in-frame clones, though not all of them. This table holds more than 95,000 clones, around 90% found once. CDR1 is MDHEN and CDR2 is SYDVKM in the germline V gene. This CDR3 has 14 amino acids. The V gene lost 5 bases and the J gene lost 6 bases, with 14 bases spanning the gap. This clone was observed a single time. The chain has TRBV28 and TRBJ1-5; D gene uncertain. The source is an adult in good health. The specimen comprised peripheral blood, sampled on day 0 of AZD1222 vaccination. The CDR3 DNA follows: TGTGCCAGCAGTCCCCCCGGGAGCCGTCAGCCCCAGCATTTT. It specifies CASSPPGSRQPQHF.